This is a list of T cell receptor beta chains from one sample in a study of blood T cells in healthy people across ages. TCRdb processed the 5' RACE reads anew with MiXCR; each CDR3 protein has one entry. The sample yields approximately 830,000 distinct CDR3 sequences, around 62% seen once. The sequenced sample was blood. All receptors come from a young man in good health. The CDR3 runs from the conserved cysteine through the conserved F or W. Fields, in order: CDR3 length, V gene, clone size, D gene, J gene, CDR3 DNA, CDR3 protein. A D gene is named only where the DNA matches it firmly. The size of a clone is reported for some rows only, either as once, few or many, or as a class for expanded clones.

>13|TRBV12-3/TRBV12-4|-|-|TRBJ2-3
TGTGCCAGCAGCAGAGCGACAGCAGATACGCAGTATTTT
CASSRATADTQYF
>14|TRBV9|-|TRBD1|TRBJ2-7
TGTGCCAGCAGCGGACAGGGCTTTGACTACGAGCAGTACTTC
CASSGQGFDYEQYF
>14|TRBV10-3|-|-|TRBJ2-7
TGTGCCATCAGTGATAAGGGCAGGGTCGACGAGCAGTACTTC
CAISDKGRVDEQYF
>13|TRBV6-5|-|TRBD1|TRBJ2-6
TGTGCCAGCCTCCAAACAGGGGGAGACGTCCCGACTTTC
CASLQTGGDVPTF
>17|TRBV7-2|-|-|TRBJ2-3
TGTGCCAGCAGCTTAGAGACAGACCCACTACTGACGGATACGCAGTATTTT
CASSLETDPLLTDTQYF
>14|TRBV7-2|once|TRBD2|TRBJ2-4
TGTGCCAGCAGCTTAGCGGAGCGGGGGGGTCGGCAGTACTTC
CASSLAERGGRQYF
>17|TRBV7-3|-|TRBD2|TRBJ2-5
TGTGCCAGCAGCCCCCGGGCCGTAGCGGGGGGGCCCTATGAGCAGTACTTC
CASSPRAVAGGPYEQYF
>14|TRBV20-1|-|-|TRBJ1-1
TGCAGTGCTAGAGAGCCCCTTCTAAACACTGAAGCTTTCTTT
CSAREPLLNTEAFF
>14|TRBV20-1|few|-|TRBJ2-1
TGCAGTGCTAGAGATCTAATCCTCTACAATGAGCAGTTCTTC
CSARDLILYNEQFF
>12|TRBV7-9|-|-|TRBJ2-5
TGTGCCAGCAGCCCCGATCGCGAGAGCCGGTACTTC
CASSPDRESRYF
>13|TRBV20-1|-|-|TRBJ2-3
TGCAGTGCCTTCGGTTGGGACCCAGATACGCAGTATTTT
CSAFGWDPDTQYF
>15|TRBV30|-|-|TRBJ1-1
TGTGCCTGGAGTGTAGGTCCCCATAAGAACACTGAAGCTTTCTTT
CAWSVGPHKNTEAFF
>15|TRBV7-2|few|TRBD2|TRBJ2-3
TGTGCCAGCAGCTCAAAGCGGGGGGGGTCAGATACGCAGTATTTT
CASSSKRGGSDTQYF